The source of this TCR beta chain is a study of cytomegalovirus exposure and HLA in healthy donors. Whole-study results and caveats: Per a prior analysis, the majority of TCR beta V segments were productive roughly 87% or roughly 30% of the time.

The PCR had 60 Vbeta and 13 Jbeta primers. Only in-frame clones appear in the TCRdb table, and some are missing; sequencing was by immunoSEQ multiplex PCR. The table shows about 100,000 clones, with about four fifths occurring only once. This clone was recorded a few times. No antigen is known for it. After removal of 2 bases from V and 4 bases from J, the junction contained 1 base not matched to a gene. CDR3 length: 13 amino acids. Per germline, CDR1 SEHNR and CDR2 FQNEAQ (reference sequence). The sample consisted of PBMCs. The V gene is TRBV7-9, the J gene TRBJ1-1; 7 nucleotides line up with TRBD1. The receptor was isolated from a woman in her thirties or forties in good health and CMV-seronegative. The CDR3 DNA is TGTGCCAGCAGCTTACGACAGGGCACTGAAGCTTTCTTT. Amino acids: CASSLRQGTEAFF. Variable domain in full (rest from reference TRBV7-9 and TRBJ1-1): DTGVSQNPRHKITKRGQNVTFRCDPISEHNRLYWYRQTLGQGPEFLTYFQNEAQLEKSRLLSDRFSAERPKGSFSTLEIQRTEQGDSAMYLCASSLRQGTEAFFGQGTRLTVV.